Each of the 18 T cell receptor beta chains below was sequenced from the same sample in a study of cytomegalovirus exposure and HLA in healthy donors. The study ran its PCR with 60 Vbeta and 13 Jbeta primers. Libraries were prepared by immunoSEQ multiplex PCR; TCRdb keeps only in-frame clonotypes and omits some of them. Here the sample spans fewer than 250,000 clones, about 70% being singletons. The sample comprised PBMCs. These receptors all stem from a woman in her 30s in good health and CMV-seronegative.

The chain combines TRBV5-1 with TRBJ2-7; 9 bases align to TRBD2. This CDR3 is built from 14 residues. V shed 4 bases and J 2 bases; nucleotides not matched to a gene: 4. CDR1 is SGHRS, CDR2 YFSETQ, per germline. DNA for the CDR3: TGCGCCAGCAGCCCAGTAGCGGGGGCCTACGAGCAGTACTTC. It codes for CASSPVAGAYEQYF.

The chain employs TRBV7-2 and TRBJ1-1; D may be TRBD1 (5 bases). Trimming pared 5 bases from V and 8 bases from J, leaving 18 bases between. CDR3 length: 14 amino acids. Germline CDR1 SGHTA, CDR2 FQGNSA. The CDR3 DNA follows: TGTGCCAGCAGCGCCTCAACCACCAGGGCCGAAGCTTTCTTT. Its protein is CASSASTTRAEAFF.

Comments on this clone: The junction and the germline gene differ at one end; a read error may be behind it. Other nucleotide sequences in the sample specify the same CDR3. This rearrangement joins TRBV4-2 to TRBJ1-2; 7 bases line up with TRBD1. CDR1 LGHNA and CDR2 YNFKEQ come from the germline V gene. The CDR3 spans 15 residues. The CDR3 DNA is TGTGCCAGCAGCCAGTCTACAGGGGAGAGAAATGGTTACACCTTC. Translating it yields CASSQSTGERNGYTF.

The chain links TRBV30 to TRBJ2-3, with 10 bases matching TRBD1. This CDR3 has 14 residues. The ends lost 3 bases at V and 0 bases at J; junction bases unmatched: 0. Germline CDR1 and CDR2: GTSNPN and SVGIG (reference sequence). The CDR3 bases are TGTGCCTGGAGGGACAGGGGGAGCACAGATACGCAGTATTTT. This gives the protein CAWRDRGSTDTQYF. The full variable domain, its missing parts supplied by reference TRBV30 and TRBJ2-3, is SQTIHQWPATLVQPVGSPLSLECTVEGTSNPNLYWYRQAAGRGLQLLFYSVGIGQISSEVPQNLSASRPQDRQFILSSKKLLLSDSGFYLCAWRDRGSTDTQYFGPGTRLTVL.

The sample holds a few counts of this clone. The J gene is TRBJ2-7, the V gene TRBV6-1; possible D gene TRBD1, 6 bases. Trimming removed 7 bases at V and 0 bases at J, with 13 bases between. CDR3 size: 14 residues. Germline V gene data show CDR1 as MNHNS and CDR2 as SASEGT. CDR3 sequence: CASTGTLSSYEQYF. In DNA, the CDR3 is TGTGCCAGCACCGGGACACTCAGCTCCTACGAGCAGTACTTC.

The rearrangement joins TRBV29-1 to TRBJ2-5; D remains ambiguous. This CDR3 is built from 15 residues. Trimming removed 2 bases from V and 1 base from J, with 14 bases in between. CDR1 SQVTM and CDR2 ANQGSEA come from the germline V gene. In nucleotides, the CDR3 is TGCAGCGTTGAACCCTCAAGGCAGGCCCAAGAGACCCAGTACTTC. The encoded protein is CSVEPSRQAQETQYF.

Comment on this clone: Sequence at one end of the junction differs from germline and may be a read error. The rearrangement links TRBV7-7 to TRBJ2-5; D remains unclear. Germline CDR1 and CDR2: SSHAT and FNYEAQ (reference sequence). This CDR3 has 13 residues. CDR3 sequence reads: CASSIALQETQYF. CDR3 DNA sequence: TGTGCTAGCAGCATCGCCCTACAAGAGACCCAGTACTTC.

There are a few counts of this clone. The chain employs TRBV21-1 and TRBJ1-1. TRBV21-1 is annotated as a pseudogene. This CDR3 comprises 15 residues. CDR3 protein: CASSKLEGDETEAFF. The DNA for the CDR3 is TGTGCCAGCAGCAAACTCGAAGGAGATGAGACTGAAGCTTTCTTT.

V is TRBV5-1 and J is TRBJ2-3; TRBD1 is a possible D gene (6 bases). This CDR3 spans 15 amino acids. With 0 bases removed from V and 0 bases from J, the gap between germline ends came to 8 bases. Per the germline V gene, CDR1 is SGHRS and CDR2 is YFSETQ. The CDR3, as DNA: TGCGCCAGCAGCTTGGGACAGGCGAGCACAGATACGCAGTATTTT. This codes for CASSLGQASTDTQYF.

The V and J genes are TRBV19 and TRBJ1-5; 8 positions agree with TRBD1. Trimming at V came to 7 bases and at J to 5 bases, leaving 7 bases not matched to a gene. The CDR3 length is 14 residues. CDR1 and CDR2 from the germline V gene are LNHDA and SQIVND (reference sequence). CDR3: CASKNRGNDQPQHF. CDR3 nucleotide sequence: TGTGCCAGTAAAAACAGGGGGAATGATCAGCCCCAGCATTTT.

This chain connects TRBV29-1 to TRBJ1-1; D perhaps matches TRBD1 (5 bases). Per the germline V gene, CDR1 is SQVTM and CDR2 is ANQGSEA. Between the trimmed V and J ends, which lost 5 bases and 4 bases, there was a span of 14 bases. The CDR3 loop spans 13 amino acids. CDR3 loop: CSVSGGGGTEAFF. The DNA for the CDR3 is TGCAGCGTTTCGGGGGGAGGCGGCACTGAAGCTTTCTTT.

The chain links TRBV6-5 to TRBJ2-1; maybe TRBD2 (6 bases). Trimming took 6 bases from V and 7 from J, leaving 13 bases between them. Germline CDR1 and CDR2: MNHEY and SVGAGI. The CDR3 is made up of 13 amino acids. CDR3 bases: TGTGCCAGCAGCCAAACACGGGGGAATGAGCAGTTCTTC. Protein product: CASSQTRGNEQFF.

This chain uses TRBV10-3 with TRBJ1-5; 9 bases are shared with TRBD1. The germline V gene encodes CDR1 ENHRY and CDR2 SYGVKD. V lost 6 bases, J lost 6 bases, and 9 bases stayed unmatched. This CDR3 comprises 15 residues. CDR3 region: CAIRAGTGKGQPQHF. Written as DNA, the CDR3 is TGTGCCATCAGGGCCGGGACAGGGAAGGGTCAGCCCCAGCATTTT.

About this clone: A read error may produce the germline difference seen at one junction end. J is TRBJ1-5 and V is TRBV30; possibly TRBD1 for D (5 bases). This CDR3 has 13 amino acids. CDR1 GTSNPN and CDR2 SVGIG come from the germline V gene (reference sequence). The CDR3 nucleotides read TGTGCCTGCTCAAGGGGAGGCACTCAGGCCCAGCATTTT. It specifies CACSRGGTQAQHF.

In the case of this clone: One junction end does not reproduce the germline sequence, and a read error may be involved. The genes are TRBV7-9 and TRBJ1-1; D unclear. Germline CDR1 SEHNR, CDR2 FQNEAQ (reference sequence). The CDR3 is 11 residues long. Here the CDR3 DNA reads TGTGCCAGCAGCTCGTTAGCAGACTATACATTT. Its translation: CASSSLADYTF.

The rearrangement links TRBV9 to TRBJ2-1, with 8 bases lining up with TRBD2. Germline lookup yields CDR1 SGDLS and CDR2 YYNGEE. With V trimmed by 1 base and J by 10 bases, 10 bases remained unmatched. The CDR3 extends over 15 amino acids. The CDR3 here is CASSVYGGRPEEQFF. In nucleotides, the CDR3 is TGTGCCAGCAGCGTATATGGCGGGAGGCCCGAGGAGCAGTTCTTC.

The chain links TRBV5-1 to TRBJ1-1; a weak D match, TRBD1 (6 bases). The CDR3 covers 16 residues. V dropped 3 bases and J dropped 0 bases, with 15 bases sitting between them. The germline V gene encodes CDR1 SGHRS and CDR2 YFSETQ. CDR3 bases: TGCGCCAGCAGCTGGGAAGGACAGTCCCTGAACACTGAAGCTTTCTTT. Residues: CASSWEGQSLNTEAFF.

V is TRBV19 and J is TRBJ1-3; D is possibly TRBD1 (5 bases). Trimming took off 6 bases at V and 0 bases at J, with 9 bases between the two ends. This CDR3 region has 14 residues. Germline CDR1 LNHDA, CDR2 SQIVND (reference sequence). The CDR3 sequence: CASRAGSSGNTIYF. The CDR3 DNA reads as TGTGCCAGTAGGGCAGGGTCCTCTGGAAACACCATATATTTT. The full variable domain, completed using reference TRBV19 and TRBJ1-3, is DGGITQSPKYLFRKEGQNVTLSCEQNLNHDAMYWYRQDPGQGLRLIYYSQIVNDFQKGDIAEGYSVSREKKESFPLTVTSAQKNPTAFYLCASRAGSSGNTIYFGEGSWLTVV.